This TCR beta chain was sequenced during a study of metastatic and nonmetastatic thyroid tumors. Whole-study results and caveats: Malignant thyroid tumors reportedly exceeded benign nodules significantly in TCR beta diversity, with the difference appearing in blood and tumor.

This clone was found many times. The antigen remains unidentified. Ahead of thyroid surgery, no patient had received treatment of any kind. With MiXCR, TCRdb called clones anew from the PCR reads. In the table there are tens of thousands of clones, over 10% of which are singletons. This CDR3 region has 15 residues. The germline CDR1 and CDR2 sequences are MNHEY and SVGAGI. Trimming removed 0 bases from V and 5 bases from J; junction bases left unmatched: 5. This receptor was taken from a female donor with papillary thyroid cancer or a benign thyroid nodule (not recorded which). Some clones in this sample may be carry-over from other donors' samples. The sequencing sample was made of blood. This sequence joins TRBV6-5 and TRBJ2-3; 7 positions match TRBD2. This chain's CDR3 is CASSYSGGRGDTQYF. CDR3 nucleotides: TGTGCCAGCAGTTACTCAGGCGGGAGAGGAGATACGCAGTATTTT.